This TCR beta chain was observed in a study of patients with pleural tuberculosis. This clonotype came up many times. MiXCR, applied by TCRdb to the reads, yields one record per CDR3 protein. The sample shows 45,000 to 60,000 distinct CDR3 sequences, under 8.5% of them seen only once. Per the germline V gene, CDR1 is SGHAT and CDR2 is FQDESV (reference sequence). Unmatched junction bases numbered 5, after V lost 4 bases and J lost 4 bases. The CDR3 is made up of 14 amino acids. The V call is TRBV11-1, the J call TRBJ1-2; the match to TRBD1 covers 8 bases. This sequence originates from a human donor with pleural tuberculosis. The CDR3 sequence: CASSSGTGFYGYTF. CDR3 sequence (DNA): TGTGCCAGCAGCTCCGGGACAGGATTCTATGGCTACACCTTC.